Shown below are 26 T cell receptor beta chains from a single sample sequenced in a study of tumor-infiltrating lymphocytes in primary liver carcinoma. Unsorted whole blood supplied the blood RNA, and germline DNA was isolated too. Total RNA (roughly 540 ng) served as template for TCR beta cDNA synthesis primed by a constant-region primer. Nested multiplex PCR, run for three rounds with slightly modified ARM-PCR, yielded TCR beta libraries. For around 9 cycles apiece, the opening two PCR rounds ran with TRBV1-TRBV30 forward primers and a C-beta reverse primer. TCRdb recomputed calls from the multiplex PCR reads with MiXCR, one row per CDR3 protein. This sample has 300,000 to 400,000 distinct CDR3 sequences; around 60% occur once, and the top ten carry about 6%. The sequenced sample was peripheral blood. The source is a man aged 35-49 years with primary liver carcinoma and hepatitis B virus infection.

This clonotype has a count of ten or more. One base away lies a much larger clone, so this may be a sequencing read error. The chain couples TRBV11-2 to TRBJ2-3; tentatively, D is TRBD2 (6 bases). This CDR3 spans 15 amino acids. Trimming pared 6 bases from V and 7 bases from J, leaving 20 bases between. Germline assignment: CDR1 SGHAT and CDR2 FQNNGV. This CDR3 reads CASSPPGSGGNTQYF. DNA of the CDR3: TGTGCCAGCAGTCCCCCGGGGTCTGGCGGGAATACGCAGTATTTT.

This clonotype appeared many times. This rearrangement joins TRBV12-3 or TRBV12-4 to TRBJ2-3; 7 bases are shared with TRBD2. There are 13 residues in the CDR3. Trimming cost V 8 bases and J 6 bases; bases outside gene matches: 8. The CDR3 loop is CASLREVTDTQYF. In DNA, the CDR3 is TGTGCCAGCCTCCGGGAGGTCACCGATACGCAGTATTTT.

In its sample, this clonotype was seen a few times. The J gene is TRBJ2-3, the V gene TRBV6-1; 9 bases are shared with TRBD2. With 5 bases clipped from V and 4 bases from J, the junction kept 13 bases outside the gene matches. The germline V gene has CDR1 MNHNS and CDR2 SASEGT. This CDR3 comprises 17 residues. The CDR3: CASSRSAEAGGPDTQYF. The CDR3 nucleotides are TGTGCCAGCAGTCGATCGGCAGAGGCGGGAGGGCCAGATACGCAGTATTTT.

CDR3 in amino acids: CASTSDLSGRALIDTQYF. The DNA of the CDR3 is TGTGCCAGCACTTCCGACCTTAGCGGGCGAGCTCTAATAGATACGCAGTATTTT. The genes are TRBV6-6 and TRBJ2-3; the match to TRBD2 covers 7 bases. The CDR3 is made up of 18 amino acids. V lost 7 bases to trimming and J lost 5 bases; unmatched junction nucleotides: 21. Germline V gene data show CDR1 as MNHNY and CDR2 as SVGAGI (reference sequence).

The J gene is TRBJ2-7, the V gene TRBV7-9; 8 bases are shared with TRBD1. Germline trimming cut 5 bases from V and 2 bases from J; bases unmatched to any gene: 8. Germline V gives CDR1 SEHNR, CDR2 FQNEAQ (reference sequence). The CDR3 is 15 amino acids. The CDR3 protein is CASSPRDRSPYEQYF. The CDR3 region has the DNA TGTGCCAGCAGCCCCCGGGACAGGAGCCCCTACGAGCAGTACTTC.

Of note for this clonotype: At one end, the junction sequence differs from germline, possibly due to a read error. The chain couples TRBV6-1 to TRBJ2-1; possible D gene TRBD1, 5 bases. This CDR3 spans 15 amino acids. CDR1 MNHNS and CDR2 SASEGT come from the germline V gene. CDR3 amino acids: CTSSEDRGSHNERFF. The CDR3 DNA follows: TGTACCAGCAGTGAAGATAGGGGTTCCCACAATGAGCGGTTCTTC.

In the case of this clonotype: A much larger clone lies one base from this, so it may be a read error. The CDR3 end shows no conserved phenylalanine or tryptophan, and so a read error is likely. The rearrangement uses TRBV7-8 and TRBJ2-1; 10 bases map to TRBD2. Germline V gene data show CDR1 as SGHVS and CDR2 as FQNEAQ. CDR3 length: 16 amino acids. With 5 bases clipped from V and 8 bases from J, the junction kept 12 bases outside the gene matches. The CDR3 here is CASSARLAGEGDEQFS. CDR3 DNA: TGTGCCAGCAGCGCCCGACTAGCGGGCGAGGGGGATGAGCAGTTCTCC.

This clonotype appeared a single time. This sequence joins TRBV7-8 and TRBJ2-2, with D unclear. V lost 1 base to trimming and J lost 5 bases, with 14 bases between them. Germline V lookup: CDR1 SGHVS, CDR2 FQNEAQ. This CDR3 spans 16 amino acids. CDR3: CASSLVAFFGTGELFF. CDR3 DNA sequence: TGTGCCAGCAGCTTAGTCGCTTTTTTCGGAACCGGGGAGCTGTTTTTT.

This clonotype was seen ten or more times. The rearrangement uses TRBV4-1 and TRBJ1-1; D is possibly TRBD1 (5 bases). CDR3 length equals 13 residues. Germline CDR1 and CDR2: MGHRA and YSYEKL. Deletions cut 3 bases from V and 6 bases from J, with 11 bases between. The CDR3 is CASSQGRGPEAFF. DNA of the CDR3: TGCGCCAGCAGCCAGGGGAGGGGTCCTGAAGCTTTCTTT.

This chain's CDR3 is CASSPVGGGGGEQFF. DNA of the CDR3: TGTGCCAGCAGCCCCGTAGGGGGAGGTGGCGGTGAGCAGTTCTTC. This chain links TRBV5-4 with TRBJ2-1; D is perhaps TRBD1 or TRBD2 (6 bases each). CDR3 size: 15 residues. The germline gives CDR1 SGHNT, CDR2 YYREEE (reference sequence). Between the trimmed V and J ends, which lost 4 bases and 9 bases, there was a span of 20 bases.

The chain is built from TRBV6-2 or TRBV6-3 and TRBJ2-2; 11 bases align to TRBD2. Germline CDR1 MNHEY, CDR2 SVGEGT. The CDR3 spans 18 residues. The junction had 9 bases not matched to a gene; V was cut back by 1 base and J by 5 bases. CDR3 bases: TGTGCCAGCAGTTACTTACTAGCGGGAGAGTTTGCAACCGGGGAGCTGTTTTTT. Encoded protein: CASSYLLAGEFATGELFF.

The chain couples TRBV12-3 or TRBV12-4 to TRBJ2-5; TRBD1 aligns across 8 bases. The CDR3 sequence is 20 residues long. With 6 bases clipped from V and 5 bases from J, the junction kept 26 bases outside the gene matches. CDR3 sequence: CASSRTGFRLRSLGSETQYF. For the CDR3, the DNA is TGTGCCAGCAGCCGGACAGGGTTTCGTTTAAGGTCCCTCGGTAGCGAGACCCAGTACTTC.

Notes on this clonotype: A much larger clone sits a single nucleotide away, making a read error possible. The chain has TRBV6-5 and TRBJ2-1; the D call may be TRBD1 or TRBD2 (5 bases each). Germline-derived CDR1 and CDR2 are MNHEY and SVGAGI. The CDR3 is made up of 15 amino acids. CDR3: CASSRGVGSYNVQFF. CDR3 nucleotide sequence: TGTGCCAGCAGCCGAGGGGTGGGCTCCTACAATGTGCAGTTCTTC.

Concerning this clonotype: The CDR3 does not end in the conserved phenylalanine or tryptophan, so this is likely a read error. V usage is TRBV7-9 and J usage is TRBJ1-1; possibly TRBD1 for D (6 bases). Deletions cut 7 bases from V and 4 bases from J, with 19 bases between. Germline assignment: CDR1 SEHNR and CDR2 FQNEAQ (reference sequence). This CDR3 contains 15 residues. CDR3 coding DNA: TGTGCCAGCATCTTTTGGGGGGGCAGTGGCACTGAAGCTTTCCTT. Translated: CASIFWGGSGTEAFL.

There are a few counts of this clonotype. The DNA for the CDR3 is TGCGCCAGCAGCCTCGGGACCGGGTTAACCTACGAGCAGTACTTC. As protein: CASSLGTGLTYEQYF. V usage is TRBV5-1 and J usage is TRBJ2-7; either TRBD1 or TRBD2 may fit D (5 bases each). The CDR3 has 15 amino acids. The germline CDR1 and CDR2 sequences are SGHRS and YFSETQ. Trimming cost V 4 bases and J 2 bases, with 16 bases left between them.

The chain uses TRBV10-3 and TRBJ2-5, with D unclear. V lost 7 bases, J lost 4 bases, and 13 bases lay in between. The V gene's germline CDR1 is ENHRY and CDR2 SYGVKD. This CDR3 is built from 13 residues. Here the CDR3 DNA reads TGTGCCATCAAAGAACAGATGGGAGAGACCCAGTACTTC. This encodes CAIKEQMGETQYF.

In regard to this clonotype: With a much larger clone just one base away, this may be a read error. The chain carries TRBV4-1 and TRBJ1-1; no reliable D call. V lost 3 bases and J 0 bases, leaving 17 bases between the germline ends. CDR3 length: 17 residues. Germline loops: CDR1 MGHRA, CDR2 YSYEKL. CDR3 sequence reads: CASSQDGLGAMNTEAFF. In DNA, the CDR3 is TGCGCCAGCAGCCAGGACGGACTGGGTGCGATGAACACTGAAGCTTTCTTT.

With respect to this clonotype: Being one base from a much bigger clone, this may be a read error. The chain links TRBV6-1 to TRBJ2-3; 9 bases agree with TRBD1. V was clipped by 3 bases and J by 6 bases; unmatched bases: 13. Looked up from germline, CDR1 is MNHNS and CDR2 is SASEGT. The CDR3 is 17 residues long. The CDR3 sequence is CASSESPGQGVGDTQYF. CDR3 nucleotides: TGTGCCAGCAGTGAGTCTCCGGGACAGGGTGTAGGGGATACGCAGTATTTT.

As for this clonotype: One base away lies a much larger clone, so this may be a sequencing read error. This sequence joins TRBV6-6 and TRBJ2-1, with TRBD2 matching 8 bases. The CDR3 covers 17 residues. J lost 0 bases, V lost 7 bases, and 11 bases had no gene match. Germline V gives CDR1 MNHNY, CDR2 SVGAGI (reference sequence). In DNA form, the CDR3 reads TGTGCCAGCACCCCAGCGACTAGCGCCATCTCCTACAATGAGCAGTTCTTC. It translates to CASTPATSAISYNEQFF.

With regard to this clonotype: The junction shows a germline mismatch at one end, possibly a read error. The chain is built from TRBV5-5 and TRBJ2-7; perhaps TRBD1 as D (5 bases). The CDR3 consists of 12 residues. Germline V gives CDR1 SGHKS, CDR2 YYEKEE (reference sequence). CDR3 sequence: CASSLTGYAQYF. Written as DNA, the CDR3 is TGTGCCAGCAGCTTGACAGGATACGCGCAGTACTTC. Full variable domain (missing parts from reference TRBV5-5 and TRBJ2-7): DAGVTQSPTHLIKTRGQQVTLRCSPISGHKSVSWYQQVLGQGPQFIFQYYEKEERGRGNFPDRFSARQFPNYSSELNVNALLLGDSALYLCASSLTGYAQYFGPGTRLTVT.

The V gene is TRBV11-2, the J gene TRBJ1-5, with D possibly matching TRBD1 (6 bases). V lost 5 bases and J lost 3, with 14 bases in between. Germline values: CDR1 SGHAT, CDR2 FQNNGV. The CDR3 sequence is 15 residues long. CDR3 sequence reads: CASSGTGGVNQPQHF. The CDR3 coding sequence is TGTGCCAGCAGCGGGACGGGGGGCGTCAATCAGCCCCAGCATTTT.

There are many counts of this clonotype. The chain is built from TRBV11-2 and TRBJ2-7, with TRBD1 identical over 7 bases. Germline CDR1 is SGHAT and CDR2 is FQNNGV. With V trimmed by 5 bases and J by 3 bases, 16 bases remained unmatched. The CDR3 runs to 17 residues. DNA of the CDR3: TGTGCCAGCAGCCTAAGTCGGCCCCTGGCAGGGGGCTACGAGCAGTACTTC. Residues: CASSLSRPLAGGYEQYF.

This clonotype was seen just once. The chain has TRBV29-1 and TRBJ2-7; 13 nucleotides match TRBD2. The V and J ends lost 4 bases and 6 bases, in that order; junction bases with no gene match: 6. Germline-derived CDR1 and CDR2 are SQVTM and ANQGSEA. This CDR3 is 14 amino acids long. CDR3 residues: CSVGLAGGFGEQYF. The CDR3 nucleotides read TGCAGCGTTGGACTAGCGGGGGGTTTCGGCGAGCAGTACTTC.

Only a few counts were recorded for this clonotype. The chain employs TRBV7-9 and TRBJ1-2, with TRBD1 as a possible D gene (6 bases). Germline V gene lookup returns CDR1 SEHNR and CDR2 FQNEAQ (reference sequence). This CDR3 has 13 residues. The ends were cut back, 5 bases at V and 9 bases at J, with 16 bases in the middle. The DNA of the CDR3 is TGTGCCAGCAGCCTACAAGCAGGGGAACGCTACACCTTC. Amino acid sequence: CASSLQAGERYTF.

The chain has TRBV11-2 and TRBJ2-7, with D unclear. Per germline, CDR1 SGHAT and CDR2 FQNNGV. The CDR3 sequence is 16 residues long. Trimming pared 10 bases from V and 3 bases from J, leaving 25 bases between. CDR3 DNA sequence: TGTGCCAACAGTTTAGATGCAGGTGGGATCAGCTACGAGCAGTACTTC. Its translation: CANSLDAGGISYEQYF.

The rearrangement uses TRBV5-1 and TRBJ2-3; TRBD2 matches 11 bases. Per germline, CDR1 SGHRS and CDR2 YFSETQ. Trimming took 1 base from V and 7 from J; bases not matched to a gene: 17. This CDR3 is 19 amino acids long. The CDR3 region is CASSLTLGTTSGKKHTQYF. In nucleotides, the CDR3 is TGCGCCAGCAGCTTGACACTCGGGACGACTAGCGGGAAGAAACATACGCAGTATTTT.